These T cell receptor beta chains were read from a single sample in a study of T-cell memory formation after mild COVID-19. One entry per CDR3 protein, called by TCRdb with MiXCR from the 5' RACE reads. The profile shows hundreds of thousands of distinct CDR3 sequences, 18% of them singletons. The sequenced sample consisted of PBMCs or a T cell subset sorted from them (not recorded which). These TCRs come from a man aged 18 to 35 who had mild COVID-19 (a few samples of this study predate the infection). Cell type and time point are not known. Each CDR3 is given with its conserved first and last residue. D genes are given only for firm matches. A clone size is listed for some rows: how often the clone was seen (once, few, many), or a class if it is expanded.

>TRBJ2-7|few|.|TRBV13
TGTGCCAGCAGCTCCCCGGACGGCGGATACTACGAGCAGTACTTC
CASSSPDGGYYEQYF
>TRBJ1-5|few|.|TRBV5-1
TGCGCCAGCAGCTTGGTTGGCGGTTATCAGCCCCAGCATTTT
CASSLVGGYQPQHF
>TRBJ1-5|few|.|TRBV4-1
TGCGCCAGCAGCATCCGTCCAGGGGAGTATAGCAATCAGCCCCAGCATTTT
CASSIRPGEYSNQPQHF
>TRBJ2-2|few|.|TRBV27
TGTGCCAGCAGTAGGGGATCCGGGGAGCTGTTTTTT
CASSRGSGELFF
>TRBJ1-2|once|.|TRBV4-1
TGCGCCAGCAGCCCAGGACCTCTTCCCCGGGGTGTAAGCTATGGCTACACCTTC
CASSPGPLPRGVSYGYTF
>TRBJ1-6|.|.|TRBV28
TGTGCCAGCAGCAGGGGAGGTACCTATAATTCACCCCTCCACTTT
CASSRGGTYNSPLHF
>TRBJ1-5|.|.|TRBV7-2
TGTGCCAGCAGCTTGGAGGAGTCCAGCAATCAGCCCCAGCATTTT
CASSLEESSNQPQHF
>TRBJ2-2|few|.|TRBV5-5
TGTGCCAGCAGCCCTTCCGGGGGAGCCGGGGAGCTGTTTTTT
CASSPSGGAGELFF
>TRBJ2-7|many|.|TRBV27
TGTGCCAGCAACCAGGGCAGCTCCTACGAGCAGTACTTC
CASNQGSSYEQYF
>TRBJ2-2|.|.|TRBV6-2/TRBV6-3
TGTGCCAGCAGTTACTCGGGGGGGCCCAACGGGGAGCTGTTTTTT
CASSYSGGPNGELFF
>TRBJ1-2|few|TRBD1|TRBV7-2
TGTGCCAGCAGCTCCTTCGGTGGGGGACAGGGCTATGGCTACACCTTC
CASSSFGGGQGYGYTF
>TRBJ2-7|few|.|TRBV20-1
TGCAGTGCTAGACGGGCGGCCTACGAGCAGTACTTC
CSARRAAYEQYF
>TRBJ2-7|few|.|TRBV12-3/TRBV12-4
TGTGCCAGCAGTTTAGGGGCACAGGGAATCTACGAGCAGTACTTC
CASSLGAQGIYEQYF
>TRBJ1-6|few|.|TRBV27
TGTGCCAGCAGTTTAGGTTCCAGTCTATATAATTCACCCCTCCACTTT
CASSLGSSLYNSPLHF
>TRBJ2-2|.|.|TRBV6-5
TGTGCCAGCAGTATCGTGCGGGGGCCTAACACCGGGGAGCTGTTTTTT
CASSIVRGPNTGELFF
>TRBJ2-5|few|.|TRBV14
TGTGCCAGCAGCCCGGGACGGTTCCAAGAGACCCAGTACTTC
CASSPGRFQETQYF
>TRBJ1-6|.|TRBD1|TRBV6-6
TGTGCCTCCGGGGCAGGGGGCATCTATAATTCACCCCTCCACTTT
CASGAGGIYNSPLHF
>TRBJ2-1|few|TRBD2|TRBV7-9
TGTGCCAGCAGCTTAGGCGGGGGGTATTACAATGAGCAGTTCTTC
CASSLGGGYYNEQFF
>TRBJ2-3|few|.|TRBV9
TGTGCCAGCAGCCTCGCCAGTATCCCAGATACGCAGTATTTT
CASSLASIPDTQYF
>TRBJ2-4|few|TRBD1|TRBV20-1
TGCAGTGCCATCGACAGGGGGCGAGAAAACATTCAGTACTTC
CSAIDRGRENIQYF
>TRBJ2-2|.|TRBD2|TRBV5-6
TGTGCCAGCAGCTTGACGAGCGGGGCGGTCACCGGGGAGCTGTTTTTT
CASSLTSGAVTGELFF
>TRBJ2-3|many|.|TRBV5-1
TGCGCCAGCAGCTTGGAACGCGGCACAGATACGCAGTATTTT
CASSLERGTDTQYF
>TRBJ1-1|few|.|TRBV20-1
TGCAGTGCTAGTAGGGGCCCCAACACTGAAGCTTTCTTT
CSASRGPNTEAFF
>TRBJ1-2|few|TRBD1|TRBV5-6
TGTGCCAGCAGGAGACCGGACAGGGGGCTGGGCTACACCTTC
CASRRPDRGLGYTF
>TRBJ2-7|few|.|TRBV6-5
TGTGCCAGCAGTTATGGGACCGGGACCTCCTACGAGCAGTACTTC
CASSYGTGTSYEQYF
>TRBJ2-7|.|.|TRBV4-2
TGTGCCAGCAGCCAAGATATAAACAGTCACTACGAGCAGTACTTC
CASSQDINSHYEQYF
>TRBJ2-4|many|.|TRBV7-2
TGTGCCAGCAGCTCGGATGGGGGGCCGGGAAACATTCAGTACTTC
CASSSDGGPGNIQYF
>TRBJ2-7|.|.|TRBV6-5
TGTGCCAGCAGTTACGCAGATTATACCTACGAGCAGTACTTC
CASSYADYTYEQYF
>TRBJ2-1|.|.|TRBV28
TGTGCCAGCACTGGGGGTCCCTACAATGAGCAGTTCTTC
CASTGGPYNEQFF
>TRBJ1-4|few|.|TRBV4-1
TGCGCCAGCAGCCATAGAGAACACGGCTCATCCTTGTCATTT
CASSHREHGSSLSF
>TRBJ2-2|.|.|TRBV5-1
TGCGCCAGCAGCTCGATACAGGGTAACGGGGAGCTGTTTTTT
CASSSIQGNGELFF
>TRBJ2-3|.|.|TRBV6-6
TGTGCCAGCAGTTACTCGTGGGGGAGACCGGGCCGCACAGATACGCAGTATTTT
CASSYSWGRPGRTDTQYF
>TRBJ2-1|.|TRBD2|TRBV4-3
TGCGCCAGCAGCCAAGATCTGGGGACTAGCGGTTACAATGAGCAGTTCTTC
CASSQDLGTSGYNEQFF
>TRBJ2-1|.|.|TRBV5-1
TGCGCCAGCAGCCGCAGACAGACCGACTCCTACAATGAGCAGTTCTTC
CASSRRQTDSYNEQFF
>TRBJ2-3|few|.|TRBV10-3
TGTGCCATCAGTGAGTCGGCAGCTAGCACAGATACGCAGTATTTT
CAISESAASTDTQYF
>TRBJ2-1|.|.|TRBV11-3
TGTGCCAGCAGCGCGAACCTAACAGGGTCCGGTGAGCAGTTCTTC
CASSANLTGSGEQFF
>TRBJ2-2|few|TRBD1|TRBV7-2
TGTGCCAGCAGCGGGGACAGCCGGAACACCGGGGAGCTGTTTTTT
CASSGDSRNTGELFF
>TRBJ1-2|few|.|TRBV6-5
TGTGCCAGCAGTTACGGTGTAGGCAGCTATGGCTACACCTTC
CASSYGVGSYGYTF
>TRBJ2-5|.|.|TRBV5-1
TGCGCCAGCAGCCCAGGCGAGGGTCCCCAAGAGACCCAGTACTTC
CASSPGEGPQETQYF
>TRBJ1-2|.|.|TRBV6-5
TGTGCCAGCAGTTACTCTCAGGGCACCTATGGCTACACCTTC
CASSYSQGTYGYTF
>TRBJ2-5|.|TRBD1|TRBV5-1
TGCGCCAGCAGCACGACAGGGGCCGAGACCCAGTACTTC
CASSTTGAETQYF
>TRBJ2-4|few|.|TRBV5-1
TGCGCCAGCAGCCTCTTCAAAGTTCAGTACTTC
CASSLFKVQYF